The 16 T cell receptor beta chains below were found in one sample sequenced in a study of immune evolution from preneoplasia to lung adenocarcinoma. Data came from immunoSEQ multiplex PCR; TCRdb stores just in-frame clones and leaves some out. The table lists about 11,000 clones, approximately 86% of them singletons. Sequenced material: FFPE minimally invasive lung adenocarcinoma tissue. These receptors originate from a person aged 70 to 85 with lung adenocarcinoma.

The chain employs TRBV28 and TRBJ1-1; D remains ambiguous. Trimming shortened V by 1 base and J by 0 bases, and 12 bases separated the two germline ends. The CDR3 length is 16 residues. Germline-derived CDR1 and CDR2 are MDHEN and SYDVKM. DNA of the CDR3: TGTGCCAGCAGTTTATCGGTACCTTTCATGAACACTGAAGCTTTCTTT. Its translation: CASSLSVPFMNTEAFF. Full variable domain (outside the CDR3, taken from reference TRBV28 and TRBJ1-1): DVKVTQSSRYLVKRTGEKVFLECVQDMDHENMFWYRQDPGLGLRLIYFSYDVKMKEKGDIPEGYSVSREKKERFSLILESASTNQTSMYLCASSLSVPFMNTEAFFGQGTRLTVV.

The chain employs TRBV28 and TRBJ2-1, with 15 bases matching TRBD2. This CDR3 has 20 residues. V was pared by 6 bases and J by 9 bases, with 21 bases of the junction left unmatched. Germline values: CDR1 MDHEN, CDR2 SYDVKM. This CDR3 reads CASSTATGTSGGPVYGEQFF. CDR3 DNA sequence: TGTGCCAGCAGCACAGCAACCGGGACTAGCGGGGGGCCCGTGTACGGTGAGCAGTTCTTC.

Written as DNA, the CDR3 is TGTGCCAGCAGCCCCGGACCTTCCGGGCCCCAGCATTTT. Encoded protein: CASSPGPSGPQHF. The chain has TRBV7-9 and TRBJ1-5; D is undetermined. V shed 5 bases and J shed 9 bases, with 14 bases lying between them. Germline CDR1 is SEHNR and CDR2 is FQNEAQ (reference sequence). The CDR3 runs to 13 residues.

The rearrangement joins TRBV7-2 to TRBJ1-5; no reliable D call. V was shortened by 2 bases and J by 5 bases, with 4 bases between the two germline ends. Germline V gives CDR1 SGHTA, CDR2 FQGNSA. The CDR3 spans 12 residues. CDR3 sequence (DNA): TGTGCCAGCAGCTTAACGGATCAGCCCCAGCATTTT. This gives the protein CASSLTDQPQHF.

The rearrangement links TRBV6-6 to TRBJ2-5; D is perhaps TRBD2 (6 bases). Per the germline V gene, CDR1 is MNHNY and CDR2 is SVGAGI (reference sequence). The CDR3 extends over 13 amino acids. V was clipped by 6 bases and J by 5 bases, with 13 bases between them. The CDR3 region is CASSPGVQETQYF. As DNA, the CDR3 is TGTGCCAGCAGCCCGGGGGTGCAGGAGACCCAGTACTTC.

The V call is TRBV28, the J call TRBJ1-5, with D possibly matching TRBD1 (5 bases). The CDR3 sequence is 16 residues long. Trimming removed 3 bases from V and 2 bases from J, with 14 bases in between. From germline, CDR1 is MDHEN and CDR2 SYDVKM. CDR3 coding DNA: TGTGCCAGCAGTTTTGGCCAGGGAGGTCGCAATCAGCCCCAGCATTTT. It encodes CASSFGQGGRNQPQHF.

J is TRBJ2-3 and V is TRBV7-2, with no clear D. The CDR3 length is 14 residues. Trimming stripped 5 bases from V and 5 bases from J, with 14 bases between. CDR1 SGHTA and CDR2 FQGNSA come from the germline V gene. The CDR3 spells CASSHRSRQDTQYF. The CDR3 coding sequence is TGTGCCAGCAGCCACAGAAGTAGGCAAGATACGCAGTATTTT.

The chain links TRBV28 to TRBJ1-1, with D possibly matching TRBD1 (6 bases). The CDR3 has 13 residues. Trimming stripped 8 bases from V and 5 bases from J, with 15 bases between. CDR1 and CDR2 (germline): MDHEN, SYDVKM. The DNA of the CDR3 is TGTGCCAGCCGAGACAGGTTGTGGACTGAAGCTTTCTTT. It translates to CASRDRLWTEAFF.

CDR3 in DNA: TGTGCCAGCAGTGAAATGGACAATCAGCCCCAGCATTTT. This sequence encodes CASSEMDNQPQHF. The gene calls are TRBV6-1 and TRBJ1-5; D not certain. V lost 2 bases to trimming and J lost 3 bases, with 5 bases between them. Per germline, CDR1 MNHNS and CDR2 SASEGT. The CDR3 spans 13 residues.

This clone has more than one count but fewer than ten. The chain employs TRBV4-1 and TRBJ2-5; D not certain. Per the germline V gene, CDR1 is MGHRA and CDR2 is YSYEKL. CDR3 size: 11 residues. With 4 bases removed from V and 2 bases from J, the gap between germline ends came to 2 bases. The CDR3 region is CASSLQETQYF. CDR3 coding DNA: TGCGCCAGCAGCCTTCAAGAGACCCAGTACTTC.

The chain carries TRBV30 and TRBJ2-1; D is possibly TRBD1 or TRBD2 (7 bases each). Germline V lookup: CDR1 GTSNPN, CDR2 SVGIG (reference sequence). The CDR3 is 13 residues long. The germline V and J ends were trimmed by 2 bases and 9 bases, with 14 bases remaining between them. DNA of the CDR3: TGTGCCTGGAGTTTGCAGGGGGGGGGTGAGCAGTTCTTC. Residues: CAWSLQGGGEQFF.

This chain links TRBV6-1 with TRBJ2-1; D is ambiguous. Germline CDR1 reads MNHNS; CDR2 reads SASEGT. This CDR3 has 15 residues. V lost 8 bases to trimming and J lost 0 bases, with 14 bases between them. In nucleotides, the CDR3 is TGTGCCAGCCTTATAGACCCGAGCTCCTACAATGAGCAGTTCTTC. It specifies CASLIDPSSYNEQFF.

V is TRBV28 and J is TRBJ1-2; D may be TRBD1 (6 bases). This CDR3 comprises 17 residues. V dropped 1 base and J dropped 6 bases, with 21 bases sitting between them. The V gene's germline CDR1 is MDHEN and CDR2 SYDVKM. The CDR3 protein is CASSLYLGGGAENGYTF. In nucleotides, the CDR3 is TGTGCCAGCAGTTTATACCTTGGGGGGGGCGCAGAGAATGGCTACACCTTC.

The gene calls are TRBV30 and TRBJ2-1, with 9 nucleotides matching TRBD1. Per germline, CDR1 GTSNPN and CDR2 SVGIG (reference sequence). This CDR3 has 15 residues. After removal of 2 bases from V and 7 bases from J, the junction contained 9 bases not matched to a gene. The CDR3, as DNA: TGTGCCTGGAGTCCAAAGACAGGGGGATGGAATGAGCAGTTCTTC. Translation gives CAWSPKTGGWNEQFF.

This clone has only a few counts. The chain carries TRBV30 and TRBJ1-2, with a weak D call TRBD1 (6 bases). This CDR3 spans 18 amino acids. Germline-derived CDR1 and CDR2 are GTSNPN and SVGIG (reference sequence). The V end was cut by 0 bases, the J end by 4 bases, with 24 bases between. For the CDR3, the DNA is TGTGCCTGGAGTGTATTCTCTCCGACAGGCCTCCAGAGCTATGGCTACACCTTC. It specifies CAWSVFSPTGLQSYGYTF.

This clone was seen once. The V gene is TRBV28, the J gene TRBJ1-1; D might be TRBD1 (6 bases). The CDR3 contains 17 residues. Germline V lookup: CDR1 MDHEN, CDR2 SYDVKM. Trimming cost V 4 bases and J 0 bases, with 18 bases left between them. The CDR3 loop is CASSSRGQGWMNTEAFF. CDR3 nucleotide sequence: TGTGCCAGCAGTTCCCGGGGGCAGGGTTGGATGAACACTGAAGCTTTCTTT.